A single sample is the source of the 3 T cell receptor beta chains below, sequenced in a study of regulatory T cells in long-lasting Graves disease. With iRepertoire HTBI primers and Arm-PCR of CDR3 regions, TCR beta libraries were built. TCRdb ran MiXCR on the multiplex PCR reads and lists one entry per CDR3 protein. The sample consists of about 300,000 distinct CDR3 sequences, roughly a fifth of them appearing once. Time point here: persistent/refractory GD, antithyroid drugs over 5 years with positive TRAb. Construction of the TCR library relied on RNA isolated from PBMCs. Sequenced here: peripheral blood mononuclear cells (PBMCs), sampled when the disease was refractory, from a patient treated with antithyroid drugs. All receptors derive from a female donor with Graves disease.

This clonotype was recorded at least ten times. The chain uses TRBV11-2 and TRBJ2-7; D is unresolved. This CDR3 is 12 amino acids long. The V gene lost 5 bases and the J gene lost 1 base, with 6 bases spanning the gap. Germline V gives CDR1 SGHAT, CDR2 FQNNGV. The CDR3 sequence is CASSHGSYEQYF. For the CDR3, the DNA is TGTGCCAGCAGCCATGGATCCTACGAGCAGTACTTC.

This clonotype was found many times. The chain joins TRBV3-1 to TRBJ2-5; D not resolved. Germline CDR1 LGHDT, CDR2 YNNKEL (reference sequence). The CDR3 runs 13 residues. Between the trimmed V and J ends, which lost 0 bases and 4 bases, there was a span of 6 bases. CDR3 region: CASSQEVAETQYF. The CDR3 DNA sequence: TGTGCCAGCAGCCAAGAGGTAGCAGAGACCCAGTACTTC.

The V gene is TRBV10-2, the J gene TRBJ1-1; 7 nucleotides agree with TRBD1. The CDR3 consists of 12 residues. CDR1 is WSHSY and CDR2 is SAAADI in the germline V gene. V trimming: 8 bases; J trimming: 3 bases; junction bases outside the gene matches: 3. CDR3 in amino acids: CASSGGHTEAFF. CDR3 coding DNA: TGCGCCAGCTCAGGGGGTCACACTGAAGCTTTCTTT.